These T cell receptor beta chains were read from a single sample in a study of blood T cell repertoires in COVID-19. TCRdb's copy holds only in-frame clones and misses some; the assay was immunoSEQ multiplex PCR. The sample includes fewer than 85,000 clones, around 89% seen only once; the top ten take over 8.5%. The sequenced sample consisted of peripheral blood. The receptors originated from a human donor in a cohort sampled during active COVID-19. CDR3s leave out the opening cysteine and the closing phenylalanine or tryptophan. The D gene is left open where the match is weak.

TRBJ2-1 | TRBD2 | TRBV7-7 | ASSSLTSGGPQEDEQF
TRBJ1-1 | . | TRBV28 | ATFGQNTEAF
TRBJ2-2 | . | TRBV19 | ASSIRGLGSDTGELF
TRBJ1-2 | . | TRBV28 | ASTSVGHGYGYT
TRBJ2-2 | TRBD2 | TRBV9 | ASSESGSWAGELF
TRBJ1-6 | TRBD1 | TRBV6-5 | ASNHRGDNSPLH
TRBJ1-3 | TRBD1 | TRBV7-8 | ASSSILRQGDPNSGNTIY
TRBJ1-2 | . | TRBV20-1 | SARDLYGYT
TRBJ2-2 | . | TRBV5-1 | ASSLAGAGDIGELF
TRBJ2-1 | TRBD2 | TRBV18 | ASSPPGLAGGGTYNEQF
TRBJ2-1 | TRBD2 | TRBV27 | ASSLVGLAGLEQF
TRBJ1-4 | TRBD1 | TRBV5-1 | ASSWLDRGEKLF
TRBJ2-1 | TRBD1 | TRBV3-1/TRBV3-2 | ASSHLQGSEQF
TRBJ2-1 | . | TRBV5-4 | ASSRARNSYNEQF
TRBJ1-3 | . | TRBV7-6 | ASMSDTSGNTIY
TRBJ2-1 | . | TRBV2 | ASSEGTANEQF
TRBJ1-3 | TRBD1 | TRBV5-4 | ASTIQGPQRNTIY
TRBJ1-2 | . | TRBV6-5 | ASTGSPGYT
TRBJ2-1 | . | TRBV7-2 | ASSQEVETYNEQF
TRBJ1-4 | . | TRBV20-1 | SASLLEKLF
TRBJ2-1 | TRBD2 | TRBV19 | ASSFSGINEQF
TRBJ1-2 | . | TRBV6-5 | ASSPDQDNYGYT
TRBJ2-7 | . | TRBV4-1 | ASSQDWAPVYEQY
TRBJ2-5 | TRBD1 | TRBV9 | ASSVGAGGTQETQY
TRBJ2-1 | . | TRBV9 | ASSPHLTDNEQF
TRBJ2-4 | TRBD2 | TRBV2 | ASKLAAGAKNIQY
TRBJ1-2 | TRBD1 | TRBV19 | ATSRPTGGRVHGYT
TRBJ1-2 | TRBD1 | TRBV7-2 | ASSSGQGVYGYT
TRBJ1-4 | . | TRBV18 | ASSRPGTQEKLF
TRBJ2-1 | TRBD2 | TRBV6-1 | ASSAPSGGADNEQF
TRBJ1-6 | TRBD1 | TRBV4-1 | ASSHRTGRDGNSPLH
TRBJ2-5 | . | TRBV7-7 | ASSLGGLQGSQETQY
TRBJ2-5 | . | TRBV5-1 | ASSQGHSGQETQY
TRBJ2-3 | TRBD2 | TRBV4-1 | ASSQGLIAGGSGDTQY
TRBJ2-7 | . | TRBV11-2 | ASSSQTGRNEQY
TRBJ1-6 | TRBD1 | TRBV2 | ASRDRDRGNSPLH
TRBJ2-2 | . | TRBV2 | ASKRLGTGELF